This T cell receptor beta chain was recovered during a study of T cell repertoires in cytomegalovirus infection. The CDR3 runs to 15 residues. V shed 2 bases and J shed 3 bases, with 11 bases lying between them. The germline V gene has CDR1 SGHTA and CDR2 FQGNSA. TCRdb redid the calling of the reads with MiXCR, one entry per CDR3 protein. This table holds roughly 990,000 distinct CDR3 sequences, around 29% found once. This clonotype occurred many times. Its matching antigen is unknown. The chain has TRBV7-2 and TRBJ1-5; possible D gene TRBD1, 6 bases. This TCR came from a human donor in good health (CMV status not recorded). Some clones in this sample may be carry-over from other donors' samples. The source was cultured CD8+ T cells from PBMCs, collected from culture after CMV antigen stimulation. The CDR3 region has the DNA TGTGCCAGCAGCTTAAGGGGACAAGTCAATCAGCCCCAGCATTTT. It translates to CASSLRGQVNQPQHF.